Each of the 19 T cell receptor beta chains below was sequenced from the same sample in a study of blood T cell repertoires in COVID-19. The method was immunoSEQ multiplex PCR; TCRdb's version includes in-frame clones alone and lacks a portion of them. The sample holds approximately 99,000 clones; approximately 79% are singletons and the top ten take about a sixth. Sequencing was performed on peripheral blood. The receptors stem from a woman older than 75 with active or convalescent COVID-19.

This chain links TRBV5-1 with TRBJ2-1; 8 bases map to TRBD2. J lost 6 bases, V lost 2 bases, and 1 base had no gene match. The length of the CDR3 is 13 residues. From germline, CDR1 is SGHRS and CDR2 YFSETQ. The CDR3 loop is CASSFGTSNEQFF. CDR3 DNA: TGCGCCAGCAGCTTCGGGACTAGCAATGAGCAGTTCTTC.

V gene TRBV2 combines with J gene TRBJ2-7; 8 bases fit TRBD2. V lost 2 bases and J lost 7; bases outside the gene matches: 13. The germline gives CDR1 SNHLY, CDR2 FYNNEI. This CDR3 is built from 16 residues. CDR3 in amino acids: CASSERAGLGFREQYF. As DNA, the CDR3 is TGTGCCAGCAGTGAAAGGGCGGGACTAGGGTTTCGGGAGCAGTACTTC.

The J gene is TRBJ1-1, the V gene TRBV5-1; 10 nucleotides line up with TRBD1. CDR1 and CDR2 (germline): SGHRS, YFSETQ. V lost 4 bases and J lost 4; bases outside the gene matches: 4. The CDR3 length is 14 residues. CDR3 bases: TGCGCCAGCAGCCCAGGGACAGGGGCCACTGAAGCTTTCTTT. Encoded protein: CASSPGTGATEAFF.

This clone occurred once. Mismatch with germline at one junction end may stem from a read error. V is TRBV5-1 and J is TRBJ1-5; D possibly corresponds to TRBD1 (6 bases). The germline gives CDR1 SGHRS, CDR2 YFSETQ. This CDR3 comprises 15 residues. CDR3 nucleotides: TGTGCCAGCAGCCCATCCGGGACAAGCTATCAGCCCCAGCATTTT. As protein: CASSPSGTSYQPQHF.

V gene TRBV6-2 or TRBV6-3 combines with J gene TRBJ2-3, with 14 bases matching TRBD2. The CDR3 totals 18 residues. Germline V CDR1 and CDR2: MNHEY, SVGEGT. V dropped 5 bases and J dropped 1; count of bases not matched to a gene: 8. The CDR3 DNA reads TGTGCCAGCAGTGGGGGACTAGCGGGAGTGCATGGCACAGATACGCAGTATTTT. Translated, it gives CASSGGLAGVHGTDTQYF.

The V call is TRBV19, the J call TRBJ1-5, with D possibly TRBD1 on 6 matching bases. V gave up 7 bases and J gave up 2 bases, with 21 bases separating them. The CDR3 loop spans 17 amino acids. From germline, CDR1 is LNHDA and CDR2 SQIVND (reference sequence). The CDR3 loop reads CASNEYTGPRGNQPQHF. In nucleotides, the CDR3 is TGTGCCAGTAACGAATATACAGGGCCCCGCGGCAATCAGCCCCAGCATTTT.

The rearrangement links TRBV6-4 to TRBJ2-2; 8 nucleotides agree with TRBD2. This CDR3 region has 16 residues. V trimming: 3 bases; J trimming: 4 bases; junction bases outside the gene matches: 7. Germline-derived CDR1 and CDR2 are MRHNA and SNTAGT. The CDR3 loop is CASSESSSGTTGELFF. CDR3 sequence (DNA): TGTGCCAGCAGTGAAAGTAGTAGCGGGACCACCGGGGAGCTGTTTTTT.

This clone was seen only a few times. The genes are TRBV13 and TRBJ1-3; the D is unclear. CDR3 size: 13 residues. Trimming left V 5 bases short and J 2 bases short, with 7 bases between. Germline CDR1 is PRHDT and CDR2 is FYEKMQ (reference sequence). CDR3 sequence reads: CASSLRAGNTIYF. The CDR3 DNA reads as TGTGCCAGCAGCCTACGAGCTGGAAACACCATATATTTT. Combining the CDR3 with reference TRBV13 and TRBJ1-3 gives the whole variable domain AAGVIQSPRHLIKEKRETATLKCYPIPRHDTVYWYQQGPGQDPQFLISFYEKMQSDKGSIPDRFSAQQFSDYHSELNMSSLELGDSALYFCASSLRAGNTIYFGEGSWLTVV.

The rearrangement links TRBV5-1 to TRBJ1-6, with 9 bases fitting TRBD1. With V trimmed by 3 bases and J by 7 bases, 5 bases remained unmatched. Germline CDR1 is SGHRS and CDR2 is YFSETQ. This CDR3 region has 15 residues. CDR3 in amino acids: CASSSGTGRNSPLHF. The CDR3 coding sequence is TGCGCCAGCAGCTCCGGGACAGGGAGGAATTCACCCCTCCACTTT.

Turning to this clone: The junction and the germline gene differ at one end; a read error may be behind it. V and J are TRBV5-1 and TRBJ2-1; 14 positions agree with TRBD2. This CDR3 contains 17 residues. CDR1 is SGHRS, CDR2 YFSETQ, per germline. The CDR3 reads CASSFGLAGGGYDEQFF. The CDR3 DNA is TGTGCCAGCAGCTTCGGACTAGCGGGAGGCGGGTACGATGAGCAGTTCTTC.

The chain employs TRBV7-9 and TRBJ2-1; no definite D call. V was shortened by 5 bases and J by 2 bases, with 16 bases between the two germline ends. The CDR3 has 16 amino acids. CDR1 and CDR2 (germline): SEHNR, FQNEAQ (reference sequence). The CDR3 sequence is CASSPRSESAYNEQFF. CDR3 DNA: TGTGCCAGCAGCCCCCGATCGGAGTCCGCCTACAATGAGCAGTTCTTC.

The genes are TRBV28 and TRBJ2-5; no reliable D call. From germline, CDR1 is MDHEN and CDR2 SYDVKM. The V end lost 2 bases, the J end lost 7 bases, and 14 bases lay between the germline ends. The CDR3 covers 14 residues. The CDR3 protein is CASSLSPNGGTQYF. Written as DNA, the CDR3 is TGTGCCAGCAGTTTAAGCCCTAATGGTGGGACCCAGTACTTC.

This clone was found a few times. V is TRBV19 and J is TRBJ2-7, with 7 bases that match TRBD1. The V and J ends lost 5 bases and 3 bases, in that order; junction bases with no gene match: 10. The CDR3 contains 15 residues. Germline-derived CDR1 and CDR2 are LNHDA and SQIVND (reference sequence). The CDR3 protein is CASSPQTGFRYEQYF. The CDR3 DNA reads TGTGCCAGTAGTCCCCAGACAGGGTTCCGCTACGAGCAGTACTTC.

This clone showed up just a few times. V is TRBV5-4 and J is TRBJ1-1, with a possible D match to TRBD1 (5 bases). Germline CDR1 SGHNT, CDR2 YYREEE (reference sequence). V dropped 3 bases and J dropped 5 bases, with 17 bases sitting between them. The CDR3 runs 15 residues. DNA of the CDR3: TGTGCCAGCAGCTCTAAACACGGGGGTGATACTGAAGCTTTCTTT. As protein: CASSSKHGGDTEAFF.

The chain joins TRBV2 to TRBJ1-1; 9 nucleotides align to TRBD1. CDR3 length equals 16 residues. Looked up from germline, CDR1 is SNHLY and CDR2 is FYNNEI. V was pared by 6 bases and J by 6 bases, with 14 bases of the junction left unmatched. DNA of the CDR3: TGTGCCAGCAGGCCCGATTATGGGACAGGGAAAGCTGAAGCTTTCTTT. Its translation: CASRPDYGTGKAEAFF.

The chain has TRBV7-8 and TRBJ1-2; TRBD1 matches 7 bases. V lost 5 bases to trimming and J lost 4 bases; unmatched junction nucleotides: 7. Germline V gives CDR1 SGHVS, CDR2 FQNEAQ. The CDR3 is 14 residues long. The DNA of the CDR3 is TGTGCCAGCAGCCTAAGGACAGGCCTCTATGGCTACACCTTC. It yields the protein CASSLRTGLYGYTF.

The J gene is TRBJ1-5, the V gene TRBV27; TRBD1 might be the D (5 bases). The V gene's germline CDR1 is MNHEY and CDR2 SMNVEV (reference sequence). CDR3 length: 14 amino acids. V was shortened by 3 bases and J by 4 bases, with 10 bases between the two germline ends. The CDR3 sequence: CASSFSGGNQPQHF. The CDR3 region has the DNA TGTGCCAGCAGTTTTTCCGGGGGGAATCAGCCCCAGCATTTT.

The rearrangement joins TRBV18 to TRBJ2-7; 9 bases map to TRBD1. The V and J ends lost 5 bases and 0 bases, in that order; junction bases with no gene match: 5. Germline loops: CDR1 KGHSH, CDR2 LQKENI. The CDR3 is 15 residues long. In DNA, the CDR3 is TGTGCCAGCTCATCTCGACAGGGGGTCTCCTACGAGCAGTACTTC. It yields the protein CASSSRQGVSYEQYF.

The table lists this clone with a few counts. The chain recombines TRBV16 with TRBJ1-6; a weak D match, TRBD1 (5 bases). This CDR3 contains 15 residues. V was clipped by 1 base and J by 7 bases, with 11 bases between them. Germline V gives CDR1 KGHSY, CDR2 FQNENV. CDR3 sequence reads: CASSQFRAPNSPLHF. The CDR3, as DNA: TGTGCCAGCAGCCAATTCAGGGCGCCGAATTCACCCCTCCACTTT.